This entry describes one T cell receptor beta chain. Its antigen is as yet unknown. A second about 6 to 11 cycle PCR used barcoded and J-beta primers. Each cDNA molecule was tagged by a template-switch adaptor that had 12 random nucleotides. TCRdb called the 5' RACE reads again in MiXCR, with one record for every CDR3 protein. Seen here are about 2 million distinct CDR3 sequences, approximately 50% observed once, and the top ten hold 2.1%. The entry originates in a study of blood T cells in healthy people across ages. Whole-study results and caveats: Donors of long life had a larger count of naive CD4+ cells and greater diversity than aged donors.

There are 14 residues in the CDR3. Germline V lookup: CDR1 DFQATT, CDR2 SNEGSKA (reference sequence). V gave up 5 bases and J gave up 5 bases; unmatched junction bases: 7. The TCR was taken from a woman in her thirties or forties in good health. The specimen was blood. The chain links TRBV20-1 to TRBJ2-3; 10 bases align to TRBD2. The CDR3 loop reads CSAGAGGPRDTQYF. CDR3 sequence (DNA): TGCAGTGCTGGAGCGGGGGGGCCGAGAGATACGCAGTATTTT.